The 2 T cell receptor beta chains reported below all come from one sample, sequenced in a study of T cell changes during pregnancy in multiple sclerosis. Method: immunoSEQ multiplex PCR; TCRdb's copy keeps in-frame clones and lacks some. The sample has approximately 89,000 clones; roughly 93% are singletons. The sample was peripheral blood, taken in the third trimester of pregnancy. Receptor source: a female donor with multiple sclerosis, enrolled in a pregnancy study.

The chain is built from TRBV7-6 and TRBJ2-2, with D perhaps matching TRBD2 (7 bases). V was shortened by 4 bases and J by 6 bases, with 21 bases between the two germline ends. The germline CDR1 and CDR2 sequences are SGHVS and FNYEAQ. This CDR3 contains 17 residues. CDR3 loop: CASSSLGGGVKAGELFF. The CDR3 DNA sequence: TGTGCCAGCAGCTCCCTTGGGGGGGGCGTCAAGGCCGGGGAGCTGTTTTTT. The complete variable domain, with remaining parts taken from reference TRBV7-6 and TRBJ2-2, reads GAGVSQSPRYKVTKRGQDVALRCDPISGHVSLYWYRQALGQGPEFLTYFNYEAQQDKSGLPNDRFSAERPEGSISTLTIQRTEQRDSAMYRCASSSLGGGVKAGELFFGEGSRLTVL.

The genes are TRBV6-4 and TRBJ2-3; the match to TRBD2 covers 11 bases. V lost 5 bases, J lost 6 bases, and 10 bases stayed unmatched. The V gene's germline CDR1 is MRHNA and CDR2 SNTAGT. This CDR3 is built from 16 residues. This chain's CDR3 is CASSLTSGSILDTQYF. In DNA form, the CDR3 reads TGTGCCAGCAGTCTTACTAGCGGGAGTATCCTTGATACGCAGTATTTT.